Listed here is a single T cell receptor beta chain. The CDR3 length is 14 residues. V lost 1 base to trimming and J lost 7 bases; unmatched junction nucleotides: 6. Germline CDR1 MGHRA, CDR2 YSYEKL. The PCR made use of 60 Vbeta and 13 Jbeta primers. TCRdb's copy holds only in-frame clones and misses some; the assay was immunoSEQ multiplex PCR. The sample yields about 250,000 clones, around 80% seen once. The data are from a study of cytomegalovirus exposure and HLA in healthy donors. Study at large: Early on, a data release was issued that held tens of millions of unique TCRs from HLA-typed donors.

The rearrangement links TRBV4-1 to TRBJ1-2; 7 bases are shared with TRBD1. The sequence came from a boy between 10 and 17 years old in good health and CMV-seronegative. The sample consisted of PBMCs. CDR3 in amino acids: CASSQGQGASGYTF. In DNA form, the CDR3 reads TGCGCCAGCAGCCAAGGACAGGGAGCATCTGGCTACACCTTC.